The present T cell receptor (beta chain) was sequenced within a study of technical replicates of blood from four donors. This clone was observed a single time. Sequencing was performed with immunoSEQ multiplex PCR; in TCRdb, only in-frame clones are kept and a portion is missing. The table lists about 62,000 clones, around 92% of them singletons, with about 5% in the top ten. Trimming took 1 base from V and 2 from J, leaving 9 bases between them. This CDR3 is built from 13 residues. Germline CDR1 GTSNPN, CDR2 SVGIG (reference sequence). The V gene is TRBV30, the J gene TRBJ2-7; possible D gene TRBD1, 5 bases. Sequenced material: PBMCs. This clonotype was sampled from a human donor in good health. Some clones in this sample may be carry-over from other donors' samples. Here the CDR3 DNA reads TGTGCCTGGAGTGAGGGGAATACCTACGAGCAGTACTTC. It yields the protein CAWSEGNTYEQYF.